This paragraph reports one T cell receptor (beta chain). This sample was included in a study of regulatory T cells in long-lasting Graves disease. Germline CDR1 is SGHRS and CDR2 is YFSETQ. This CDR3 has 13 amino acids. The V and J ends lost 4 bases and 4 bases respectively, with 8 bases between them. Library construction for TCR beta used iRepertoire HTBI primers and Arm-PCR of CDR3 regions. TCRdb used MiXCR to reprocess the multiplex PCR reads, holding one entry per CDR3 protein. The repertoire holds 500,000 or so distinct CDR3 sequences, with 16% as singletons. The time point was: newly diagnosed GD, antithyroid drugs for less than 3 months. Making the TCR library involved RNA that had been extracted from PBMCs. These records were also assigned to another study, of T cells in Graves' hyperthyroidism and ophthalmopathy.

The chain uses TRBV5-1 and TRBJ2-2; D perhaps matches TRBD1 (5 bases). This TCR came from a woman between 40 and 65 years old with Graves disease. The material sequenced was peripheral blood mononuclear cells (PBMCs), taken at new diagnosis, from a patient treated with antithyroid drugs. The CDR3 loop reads CASSATGTGELFF. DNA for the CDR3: TGCGCCAGCAGCGCAACAGGCACCGGGGAGCTGTTTTTT.